This entry lists 27 T cell receptor beta chains sequenced from one sample in a study of post-analysis software for immune sequencing data. Study-wide points: Five or six TRBV segments, TRBV5-6, TRBV5-1 and TRBV20-1 among them, were found more frequent in patients than controls.

Their specific antigens are unknown. Tagging with unique molecular identifiers was a feature of the TCR beta cDNA libraries. TCRdb redid the calling of the PCR reads with MiXCR, one entry per CDR3 protein. The sample consists of 700,000 to 900,000 distinct CDR3 sequences, around 42% of them appearing once. The material sequenced was blood. The receptor set was obtained from a girl between 10 and 17 years old with multiple sclerosis.

This clonotype was found once. The rearrangement links TRBV20-1 to TRBJ2-7, with 7 bases aligning to TRBD2. V shed 5 bases and J 0 bases; nucleotides not matched to a gene: 7. Germline V lookup: CDR1 DFQATT, CDR2 SNEGSKA (reference sequence). The CDR3 extends over 14 amino acids. CDR3 DNA: TGCAGTGCTCCAAAAGCGGGAACCTCCTACGAGCAGTACTTC. Translating it yields CSAPKAGTSYEQYF.

The rearrangement joins TRBV29-1 to TRBJ1-6; maybe TRBD1 (6 bases). The V end was cut by 5 bases, the J end by 5 bases, with 13 bases between. The germline V gene encodes CDR1 SQVTM and CDR2 ANQGSEA. The CDR3 extends over 14 amino acids. The CDR3 sequence: CSVTTGTNNSPLHF. The DNA of the CDR3 is TGCAGCGTTACAACAGGGACGAATAATTCACCCCTCCACTTT. Full variable domain (missing parts from reference TRBV29-1 and TRBJ1-6): SAVISQKPSRDICQRGTSLTIQCQVDSQVTMMFWYRQQPGQSLTLIATANQGSEATYESGFVIDKFPISRPNLTFSTLTVSNMSPEDSSIYLCSVTTGTNNSPLHFGNGTRLTVT.

V is TRBV2 and J is TRBJ2-1; possibly TRBD2 for D (5 bases). The germline V and J ends were trimmed by 6 bases and 5 bases, with 17 bases remaining between them. CDR3 length equals 15 residues. Germline lookup yields CDR1 SNHLY and CDR2 FYNNEI. CDR3 amino acids: CASSLEAVPNNEQFF. CDR3 nucleotides: TGTGCCAGCAGCCTAGAAGCGGTCCCTAACAATGAGCAGTTCTTC.

As DNA, the CDR3 is TGTGCCAGCAGCTTGCGACAGGGTTTTTACGAGCAGTACTTC. This encodes CASSLRQGFYEQYF. The J gene is TRBJ2-7, the V gene TRBV7-8, with TRBD1 matching over 7 bases. There are 14 residues in the CDR3. V was pared by 3 bases and J by 4 bases, with 6 bases of the junction left unmatched. Per the germline V gene, CDR1 is SGHVS and CDR2 is FQNEAQ.

This clonotype was seen a few times. The genes are TRBV12-3 or TRBV12-4 and TRBJ2-7; 7 bases are a match to TRBD1. The CDR3 contains 12 residues. V shed 6 bases, J shed 4 bases, and the junction held 3 bases outside the gene matches. The CDR3 bases are TGTGCCAGCAGCCCGGGACAGTACGAGCAGTACTTC. It translates to CASSPGQYEQYF.

J is TRBJ2-1 and V is TRBV18; 9 bases are shared with TRBD2. The germline V gene has CDR1 KGHSH and CDR2 LQKENI. V lost 3 bases to trimming and J lost 4 bases; unmatched junction nucleotides: 16. The CDR3 covers 19 residues. Here the CDR3 DNA reads TGTGCCAGCTCACCCTCGACTAGCGGCCTAGGGGGGCCTTACAATGAGCAGTTCTTC. Translating gives CASSPSTSGLGGPYNEQFF.

Points on this clonotype: The junction and the germline gene differ at one end; a read error may be behind it. The chain uses TRBV7-7 and TRBJ2-5; TRBD2 might be the D (5 bases). This CDR3 contains 14 residues. The germline CDR1 and CDR2 sequences are SSHAT and FNYEAQ (reference sequence). CDR3 nucleotides: TGTGCTAGCAGCGCTCCCGGAGGCCAAGAGACCCAGTACTTC. Encoded protein: CASSAPGGQETQYF. Filled out from reference TRBV7-7 and TRBJ2-5, the complete variable domain reads GAGVSQSPRYKVTKRGQDVTLRCDPISSHATLYWYQQALGQGPEFLTYFNYEAQPDKSGLPSDRFSAERPEGSISTLTIQRTEQRDSAMYRCASSAPGGQETQYFGPGTRLLVL.

This clonotype was observed a few times. The CDR3 coding sequence is TGCGCCAGCAGCGCGGGGACAGGTCAAGAGACCCAGTACTTC. It translates to CASSAGTGQETQYF. The genes are TRBV5-1 and TRBJ2-5, with TRBD1 matching over 8 bases. CDR1 SGHRS and CDR2 YFSETQ come from the germline V gene. The CDR3 loop spans 14 amino acids. Germline trimming cut 4 bases from V and 2 bases from J; bases unmatched to any gene: 4. Together with reference TRBV5-1 and TRBJ2-5, the CDR3 gives the full variable domain: KAGVTQTPRYLIKTRGQQVTLSCSPISGHRSVSWYQQTPGQGLQFLFEYFSETQRNKGNFPGRFSGRQFSNSRSEMNVSTLELGDSALYLCASSAGTGQETQYFGPGTRLLVL.

The chain employs TRBV3-1 and TRBJ2-5; 9 bases agree with TRBD1. The V and J ends lost 3 bases and 3 bases, in that order; junction bases with no gene match: 5. Germline CDR1 and CDR2: LGHDT and YNNKEL (reference sequence). The CDR3 extends over 15 amino acids. DNA for the CDR3: TGTGCCAGCAGCCACCCCAGGACAGGGGAAGAGACCCAGTACTTC. Translated: CASSHPRTGEETQYF.

The rearrangement links TRBV30 to TRBJ2-1; D gene ambiguous. The CDR3 sequence is 11 residues long. V was pared by 0 bases and J by 10 bases, with 7 bases between. In germline, CDR1 is GTSNPN, CDR2 SVGIG (reference sequence). The CDR3 here is CAWSVGGEQFF. CDR3 nucleotides: TGTGCCTGGAGTGTTGGTGGCGAGCAGTTCTTC. Variable domain in full (rest from reference TRBV30 and TRBJ2-1): SQTIHQWPATLVQPVGSPLSLECTVEGTSNPNLYWYRQAAGRGLQLLFYSVGIGQISSEVPQNLSASRPQDRQFILSSKKLLLSDSGFYLCAWSVGGEQFFGPGTRLTVL.

The chain links TRBV29-1 to TRBJ2-3, with D tentatively TRBD2 (5 bases). V lost 8 bases and J 4 bases, leaving 19 bases between the germline ends. Germline values: CDR1 SQVTM, CDR2 ANQGSEA. CDR3 size: 14 residues. The CDR3 reads CSFQGGVRADTQYF. DNA of the CDR3: TGCAGCTTCCAAGGAGGCGTGAGGGCAGATACGCAGTATTTT.

In its sample, this clonotype was seen a few times. This chain links TRBV5-1 with TRBJ2-4, with D perhaps TRBD2 (6 bases). The V gene's germline CDR1 is SGHRS and CDR2 YFSETQ. The CDR3 is made up of 19 amino acids. V lost 0 bases and J 0 bases, leaving 19 bases between the germline ends. This chain's CDR3 is CASSLGRGLVPLAKNIQYF. CDR3 DNA: TGCGCCAGCAGCTTGGGGAGGGGATTGGTCCCCCTAGCCAAAAACATTCAGTACTTC. Based on the CDR3 plus reference TRBV5-1 and TRBJ2-4, the full variable domain is KAGVTQTPRYLIKTRGQQVTLSCSPISGHRSVSWYQQTPGQGLQFLFEYFSETQRNKGNFPGRFSGRQFSNSRSEMNVSTLELGDSALYLCASSLGRGLVPLAKNIQYFGAGTRLSVL.

The chain links TRBV5-6 to TRBJ2-7; 11 nucleotides match TRBD2. Germline assignment: CDR1 SGHDT and CDR2 YYEEEE. After removal of 4 bases from V and 0 bases from J, the junction contained 9 bases not matched to a gene. The CDR3 is 17 residues long. The CDR3 here is CASSQGLAGMSSYEQYF. The CDR3 nucleotides read TGTGCCAGCAGCCAAGGACTAGCGGGTATGAGCTCCTACGAGCAGTACTTC.

Here the CDR3 DNA reads TGCGCCAGCAGCCAAGATCGGACTCCCGGGAATGAGCAGTTCTTC. It is translated as CASSQDRTPGNEQFF. V and J are TRBV4-3 and TRBJ2-1; D is perhaps TRBD2 (5 bases). Germline V gene lookup returns CDR1 LGHNA and CDR2 YSLEER. The CDR3 is 15 residues long. The germline V and J ends were trimmed by 0 bases and 7 bases, with 13 bases remaining between them.

This chain connects TRBV15 to TRBJ2-5; D uncertain. Germline CDR1 is LNHNV and CDR2 is YYDKDF (reference sequence). The CDR3 runs to 14 residues. Deletions cut 0 bases from V and 5 bases from J, with 10 bases between. Here the CDR3 reads CATSRDNGRETQYF. CDR3 coding DNA: TGTGCCACCAGCAGAGACAACGGCAGGGAGACCCAGTACTTC.

This clonotype was detected a few times. J is TRBJ1-4 and V is TRBV7-8, with 7 bases identical to TRBD1. Trimming cost V 5 bases and J 5 bases; bases outside gene matches: 8. There are 15 residues in the CDR3. Germline V gene sequence: CDR1 SGHVS, CDR2 FQNEAQ. This CDR3 reads CASSPDGTANEKLFF. The CDR3 nucleotides are TGTGCCAGCAGCCCCGACGGGACAGCGAATGAAAAACTGTTTTTT.

The V and J genes are TRBV20-1 and TRBJ2-7, with 13 bases aligning to TRBD2. This CDR3 region has 12 residues. The germline V gene has CDR1 DFQATT and CDR2 SNEGSKA (reference sequence). Unmatched junction bases numbered 2, after V lost 6 bases and J lost 6 bases. CDR3 coding DNA: TGCAGTGCGCGGACTAGCGGGAGCGAGCAGTACTTC. The encoded protein is CSARTSGSEQYF.

This clonotype came up a few times. The rearrangement joins TRBV15 to TRBJ2-5; 7 nucleotides align to TRBD2. The J call may not be correct, given that the DNA end is closer to TRBJ2-7. Germline CDR1 reads LNHNV; CDR2 reads YYDKDF (reference sequence). The CDR3 length is 16 residues. For the CDR3, the DNA is TGTGCCACCAGCAGCGCTGGACTAGGAGGAACCTACGAGCAGTACTTC. It is translated as CATSSAGLGGTYEQYF.

The chain combines TRBV12-3 or TRBV12-4 with TRBJ1-2, with 9 nucleotides matching TRBD1. This CDR3 region has 13 residues. V dropped 3 bases and J dropped 8; count of bases not matched to a gene: 4. CDR3 sequence reads: CASSFGQGKGYTF. The CDR3 region has the DNA TGTGCCAGCAGTTTCGGACAGGGGAAGGGCTACACCTTC.

This clonotype was detected a few times. The V gene is TRBV24-1, the J gene TRBJ2-1; TRBD2 aligns across 8 bases. The germline V gene has CDR1 KGHDR and CDR2 SFDVKD. CDR3 size: 17 residues. V trimming: 4 bases; J trimming: 0 bases; junction bases outside the gene matches: 7. The CDR3 region is CATSDPSSGSSYNEQFF. DNA of the CDR3: TGTGCCACCAGTGACCCCTCGAGCGGGAGCTCCTACAATGAGCAGTTCTTC.

A few counts support this clonotype. The J gene is TRBJ2-4, the V gene TRBV10-3; unclear D gene. The last part of the DNA fits TRBJ2-5 better; the J call may be wrong. The V gene's germline CDR1 is ENHRY and CDR2 SYGVKD. The CDR3 spans 13 residues. The DNA of the CDR3 is TGTGCCATCAGTGACGGACCCCAAGAGACCCAGTACTTC. Encoded protein: CAISDGPQETQYF.

The chain employs TRBV12-3 or TRBV12-4 and TRBJ2-3; D call uncertain. Between the trimmed V and J ends, which lost 7 bases and 3 bases, there was a span of 5 bases. CDR3 length equals 11 residues. The CDR3, as DNA: TGTGCCAGCATTCATACAGATACGCAGTATTTT. This gives the protein CASIHTDTQYF.

The chain joins TRBV14 to TRBJ2-4, with 10 bases fitting TRBD1. Matching the DNA end better, TRBJ2-7 makes the J call doubtful. Germline lookup yields CDR1 SGHDN and CDR2 FVKESK. CDR3 length equals 15 residues. The CDR3 loop reads CASSAGTGDTYEQYF. The CDR3 DNA is TGTGCCAGCAGTGCCGGGACAGGGGACACCTACGAGCAGTACTTC.

The V and J genes are TRBV5-5 and TRBJ1-5, with 7 bases fitting TRBD1. The CDR3 extends over 14 amino acids. J was trimmed by 9 bases and V by 4 bases; bases with no gene match: 10. Germline CDR1 SGHKS, CDR2 YYEKEE (reference sequence). CDR3 nucleotide sequence: TGTGCCAGCAGCACCGTGGAAGGGGGCGGGCCCCAGCATTTT. Its protein product is CASSTVEGGGPQHF.

The genes are TRBV18 and TRBJ2-7, with D unresolved. The assigned J gene may be wrong: the sequence end matches TRBJ2-5 better. The germline V gene has CDR1 KGHSH and CDR2 LQKENI. There are 13 residues in the CDR3. CDR3 sequence: CASSPTFGETQYF. The CDR3 nucleotides are TGTGCCAGCTCACCAACCTTCGGGGAGACCCAGTACTTC.

The chain links TRBV7-2 to TRBJ2-7; 7 bases are shared with TRBD2. V lost 5 bases, J lost 2 bases, and 12 bases stayed unmatched. The CDR3 totals 16 residues. Germline V gives CDR1 SGHTA, CDR2 FQGNSA. The CDR3 reads CASSLPSSGPTYEQYF. The CDR3 DNA reads as TGTGCCAGCAGCCTGCCCTCTAGCGGTCCAACCTACGAGCAGTACTTC.

This rearrangement joins TRBV6-5 to TRBJ2-3; possibly TRBD2 for D (5 bases). CDR1 and CDR2 from the germline V gene are MNHEY and SVGAGI. Trimming shortened V by 6 bases and J by 2 bases, and 15 bases separated the two germline ends. CDR3 length equals 15 residues. The CDR3 reads CASSPPGFHTDTQYF. The CDR3 bases are TGTGCCAGCAGCCCTCCGGGGTTCCACACAGATACGCAGTATTTT.